The rows below give T cell receptor beta chains drawn from one sample of a study of technical replicates of blood from several donors. Using immunoSEQ multiplex PCR, the repertoire was profiled, and TCRdb retains in-frame clones only, with some absent. The table lists under 100,000 clones, around 86% of them singletons. The specimen was PBMCs. These receptors all stem from a human donor in good health. Some clones in this sample may be carry-over from other donors' samples. The conserved cysteine and the conserved F or W are not part of the CDR3 here.

V | length | CDR3
TRBV15 | 18 | ATSRGKLLGQLSRNTEAF
TRBV6-5 | 13 | ASSQGDSSYNEQF
TRBV6-1 | 13 | ASSESGTGLNEQF
TRBV7-6 | 14 | ASSLFDKEATDTQY
TRBV5-6 | 12 | ASSLGRGGYGYT
TRBV12-2 | 12 | ASRYRQGTTEAF
TRBV2 | 13 | ASTDSGRLSYEQY
TRBV9 | 11 | ASRGQGAETQY
TRBV7-6 | 13 | ASSLSGEVRETQY
TRBV5-8 | 14 | ASSPRRGANTGELF
TRBV7-2 | 14 | ASSLTRPPITGELF
TRBV29-1 | 12 | SVETWTGRRELF
TRBV11-2 | 13 | ASVPGQGSQETQY
TRBV28 | 12 | ASSGTRKSYGYT
TRBV9 | 13 | ASSVGVAGVGEQY
TRBV5-1 | 10 | ASSWDRGRQY
TRBV5-1 | 13 | ASSMAVQGYYEQY
TRBV5-1 | 13 | ASSLTSGGTAEQF
TRBV7-8 | 15 | ASSPNPGLVPSHEQY
TRBV5-4 | 12 | ASSKTSGRYEQY
TRBV19 | 13 | ASKVRNGDNSPLH
TRBV7-9 | 12 | ASSFSSSGNTIY
TRBV2 | 12 | ASRTSGSSYEQY
TRBV4-2 | 12 | ASTPGQARDEQF
TRBV4-2 | 11 | ASSQGGRETQY
TRBV2 | 13 | ASRGDRANTGELF
TRBV21-1 | 15 | ASSKPPGTGGFYEQY